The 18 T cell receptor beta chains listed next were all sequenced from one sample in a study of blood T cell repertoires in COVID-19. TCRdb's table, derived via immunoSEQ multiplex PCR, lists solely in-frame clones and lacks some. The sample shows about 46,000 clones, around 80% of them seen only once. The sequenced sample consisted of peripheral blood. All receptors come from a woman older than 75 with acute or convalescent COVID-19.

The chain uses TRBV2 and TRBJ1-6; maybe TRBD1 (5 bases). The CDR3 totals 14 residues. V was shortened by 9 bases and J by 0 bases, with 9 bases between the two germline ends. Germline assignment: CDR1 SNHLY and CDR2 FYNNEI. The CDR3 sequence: CARQGDSYNSPLHF. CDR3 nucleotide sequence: TGTGCCAGACAAGGGGACTCCTATAATTCACCCCTCCACTTT.

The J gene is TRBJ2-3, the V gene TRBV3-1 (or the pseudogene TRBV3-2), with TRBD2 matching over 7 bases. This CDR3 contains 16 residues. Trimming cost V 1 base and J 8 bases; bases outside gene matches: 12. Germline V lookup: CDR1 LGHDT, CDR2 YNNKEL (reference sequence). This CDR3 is CASSQAQRGAHGTQYF. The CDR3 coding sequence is TGTGCCAGCAGCCAAGCACAGCGGGGAGCCCATGGTACGCAGTATTTT.

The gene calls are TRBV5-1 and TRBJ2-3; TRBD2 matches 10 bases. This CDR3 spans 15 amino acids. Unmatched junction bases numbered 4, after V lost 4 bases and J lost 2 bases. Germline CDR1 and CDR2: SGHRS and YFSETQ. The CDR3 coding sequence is TGCGCCAGCAGCCCTAGCGGGGGCACCACAGATACGCAGTATTTT. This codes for CASSPSGGTTDTQYF.

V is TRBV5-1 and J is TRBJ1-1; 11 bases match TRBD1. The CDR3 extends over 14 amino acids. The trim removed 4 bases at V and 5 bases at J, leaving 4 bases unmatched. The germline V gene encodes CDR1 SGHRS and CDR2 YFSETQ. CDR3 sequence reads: CASSTRDRGTEAFF. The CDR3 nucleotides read TGCGCCAGCAGCACCCGGGACAGGGGGACTGAAGCTTTCTTT.

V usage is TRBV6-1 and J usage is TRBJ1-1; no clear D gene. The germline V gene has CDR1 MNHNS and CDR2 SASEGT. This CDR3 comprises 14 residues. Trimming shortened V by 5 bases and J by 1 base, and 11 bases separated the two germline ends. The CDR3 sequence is CASSILTGNTEAFF. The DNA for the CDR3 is TGTGCCAGCAGTATTCTGACGGGGAACACTGAAGCTTTCTTT.

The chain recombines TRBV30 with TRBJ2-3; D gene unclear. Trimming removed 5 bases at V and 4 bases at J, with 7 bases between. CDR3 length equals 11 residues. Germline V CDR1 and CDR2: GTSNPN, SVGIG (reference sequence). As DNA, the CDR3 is TGTGCCTGGCTCCCCGCAGATACGCAGTATTTT. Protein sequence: CAWLPADTQYF.

The CDR3: CASKPNRGGYGYTF. In DNA form, the CDR3 reads TGTGCCAGCAAACCTAACAGGGGAGGCTATGGCTACACCTTC. The chain joins TRBV6-5 to TRBJ1-2, with TRBD1 matching over 7 bases. The CDR3 is made up of 14 amino acids. Trimming removed 7 bases from V and 4 bases from J; junction bases left unmatched: 9. Germline V gene sequence: CDR1 MNHEY, CDR2 SVGAGI.

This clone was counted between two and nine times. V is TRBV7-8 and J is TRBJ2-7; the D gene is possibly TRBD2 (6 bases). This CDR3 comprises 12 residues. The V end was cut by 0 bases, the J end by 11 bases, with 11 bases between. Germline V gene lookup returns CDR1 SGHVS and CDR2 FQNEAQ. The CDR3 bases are TGTGCCAGCAGCTTAGCGAGCAGGGAGGAGTACTTC. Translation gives CASSLASREEYF.

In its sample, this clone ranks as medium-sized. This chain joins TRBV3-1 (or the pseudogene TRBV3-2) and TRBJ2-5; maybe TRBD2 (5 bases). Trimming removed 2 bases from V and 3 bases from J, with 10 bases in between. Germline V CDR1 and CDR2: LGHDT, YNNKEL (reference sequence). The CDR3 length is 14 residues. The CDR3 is CASSQNGGEETQYF. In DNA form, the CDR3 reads TGTGCCAGCAGCCAAAACGGAGGTGAAGAGACCCAGTACTTC.

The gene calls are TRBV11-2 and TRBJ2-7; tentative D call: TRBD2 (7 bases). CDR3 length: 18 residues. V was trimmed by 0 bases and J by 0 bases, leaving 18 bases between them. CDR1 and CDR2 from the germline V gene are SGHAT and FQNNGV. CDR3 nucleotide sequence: TGTGCCAGCAGCTTAGATGGGGCGGCGGGGGCCTTCTCCTACGAGCAGTACTTC. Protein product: CASSLDGAAGAFSYEQYF.

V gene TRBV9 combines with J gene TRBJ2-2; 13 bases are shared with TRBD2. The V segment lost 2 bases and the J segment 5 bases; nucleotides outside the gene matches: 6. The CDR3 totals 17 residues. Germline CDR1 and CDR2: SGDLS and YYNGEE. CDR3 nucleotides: TGTGCCAGCAGCGTTTCACTAGCGGGGGGGCTGACCGGGGAGCTGTTTTTT. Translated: CASSVSLAGGLTGELFF.

The DNA of the CDR3 is TGTGCCAGCAGCCCCTGGACTGTTATGAACACTGAAGCTTTCTTT. It codes for CASSPWTVMNTEAFF. This chain links TRBV3-1 (or the pseudogene TRBV3-2) with TRBJ1-1; D unclear. CDR3 length equals 15 residues. Germline V CDR1 and CDR2: LGHDT, YNNKEL (reference sequence). Trimming removed 4 bases from V and 0 bases from J, with 12 bases in between.

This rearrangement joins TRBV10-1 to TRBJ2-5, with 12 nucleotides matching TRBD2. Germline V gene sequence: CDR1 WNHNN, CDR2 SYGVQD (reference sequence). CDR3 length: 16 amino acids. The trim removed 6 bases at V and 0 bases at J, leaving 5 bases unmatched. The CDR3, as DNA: TGCGCCAGCAGCACCGGACTAGCGGGGTACCAAGAGACCCAGTACTTC. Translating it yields CASSTGLAGYQETQYF.

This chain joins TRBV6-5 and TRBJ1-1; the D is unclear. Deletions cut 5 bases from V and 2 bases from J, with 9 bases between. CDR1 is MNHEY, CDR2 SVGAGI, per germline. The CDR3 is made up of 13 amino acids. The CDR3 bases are TGTGCCAGCAGTCCTCTGACTAACACTGAAGCTTTCTTT. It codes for CASSPLTNTEAFF.

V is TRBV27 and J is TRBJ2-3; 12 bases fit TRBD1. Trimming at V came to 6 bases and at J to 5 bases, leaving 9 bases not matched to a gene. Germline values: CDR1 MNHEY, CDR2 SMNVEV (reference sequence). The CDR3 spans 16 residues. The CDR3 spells CASSRRDRGPGDTQYF. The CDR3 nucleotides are TGTGCCAGCAGCAGGAGGGACAGGGGGCCGGGAGATACGCAGTATTTT.

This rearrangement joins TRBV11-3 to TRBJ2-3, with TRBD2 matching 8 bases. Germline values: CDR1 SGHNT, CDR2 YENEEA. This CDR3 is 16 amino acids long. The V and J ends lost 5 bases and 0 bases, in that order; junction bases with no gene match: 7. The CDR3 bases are TGTGCCAGCAGCAAAACCGGGACTAGGAGCACAGATACGCAGTATTTT. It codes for CASSKTGTRSTDTQYF.

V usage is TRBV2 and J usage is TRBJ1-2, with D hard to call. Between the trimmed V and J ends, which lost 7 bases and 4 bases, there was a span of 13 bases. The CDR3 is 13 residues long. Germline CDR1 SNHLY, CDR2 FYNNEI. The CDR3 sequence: CASIGGSGYGYTF. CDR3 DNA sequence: TGTGCCAGCATCGGAGGGAGCGGCTATGGCTACACCTTC.

CDR3 loop: CSVGTGGSYGYTF. The CDR3 DNA is TGCAGCGTTGGGACAGGGGGCTCCTATGGCTACACCTTC. The rearrangement joins TRBV29-1 to TRBJ1-2; 11 bases agree with TRBD1. Germline V gives CDR1 SQVTM, CDR2 ANQGSEA. The CDR3 extends over 13 amino acids. The J segment lost 4 bases and the V segment lost 4 bases, leaving 2 bases of the junction unmatched.